Presented here are 15 T cell receptor beta chains from one specimen sequenced in a study of cytomegalovirus exposure and HLA in healthy donors. Measured with immunoSEQ multiplex PCR; TCRdb has only the in-frame clones, and not every one. Of about 160,000 clones listed, about four fifths are singletons. Sequencing was carried out using PBMCs. The receptors originated from a man younger than 40 in good health and CMV-seropositive.

The chain couples TRBV18 to TRBJ2-1, with unresolved D. The CDR3 totals 12 residues. In germline, CDR1 is KGHSH, CDR2 LQKENI. The V end lost 0 bases, the J end lost 10 bases, and 7 bases lay between the germline ends. CDR3 in DNA: TGTGCCAGCTCACCACCGACCGGGGAGCAGTTCTTC. It yields the protein CASSPPTGEQFF.

J is TRBJ2-7 and V is TRBV6-5, with D unclear. The CDR3 loop spans 16 amino acids. The V end lost 0 bases, the J end lost 0 bases, and 12 bases lay between the germline ends. The germline CDR1 and CDR2 sequences are MNHEY and SVGAGI. DNA for the CDR3: TGTGCCAGCAGTTACTCCCGAGGTGATTTCTCCTACGAGCAGTACTTC. Its translation: CASSYSRGDFSYEQYF.

The J gene is TRBJ2-7, the V gene TRBV4-1, with TRBD2 matching 10 bases. With 4 bases clipped from V and 1 base from J, the junction kept 10 bases outside the gene matches. Germline lookup yields CDR1 MGHRA and CDR2 YSYEKL. The CDR3 contains 17 residues. CDR3 DNA sequence: TGCGCCAGCAGCCTGGGTGGAGGACTAGCGGATTCCTACGAGCAGTACTTC. It yields the protein CASSLGGGLADSYEQYF.

The V call is TRBV6-5, the J call TRBJ1-5, with 10 bases aligning to TRBD1. CDR1 is MNHEY and CDR2 is SVGAGI in the germline V gene. The CDR3 is made up of 13 amino acids. V lost 7 bases and J lost 8; bases outside the gene matches: 5. The CDR3 sequence is CASNSGQGEPQHF. CDR3 coding DNA: TGTGCCAGCAACTCCGGACAGGGGGAGCCCCAGCATTTT.

The chain combines TRBV10-3 with TRBJ2-2, with 8 nucleotides matching TRBD1. Germline CDR1 and CDR2: ENHRY and SYGVKD. With V trimmed by 8 bases and J by 6 bases, 8 bases remained unmatched. CDR3 size: 14 residues. The CDR3 loop is CAIRGQGASGELFF. The CDR3 DNA reads as TGTGCCATCCGGGGGCAGGGGGCATCCGGGGAGCTGTTTTTT.

The J gene is TRBJ2-2, the V gene TRBV4-3; D is unresolved. Trimming left V 0 bases short and J 3 bases short, with 11 bases between. This CDR3 comprises 16 residues. Germline assignment: CDR1 LGHNA and CDR2 YSLEER. The CDR3 bases are TGCGCCAGCAGCCAAGATCTGTCCGGGTACACCGGGGAGCTGTTTTTT. It codes for CASSQDLSGYTGELFF.

This sequence joins TRBV30 and TRBJ1-4; D gene unclear. The CDR3 is 11 residues long. The V gene lost 7 bases and the J gene lost 11 bases, with 14 bases spanning the gap. Germline CDR1 GTSNPN, CDR2 SVGIG (reference sequence). This CDR3 is CAYRLLEKLFF. The CDR3 coding sequence is TGTGCCTACCGCTTATTGGAGAAACTGTTTTTT.

V gene TRBV9 combines with J gene TRBJ2-2; D unresolved. V lost 0 bases to trimming and J lost 2 bases, with 5 bases between them. CDR3 length: 14 residues. Germline-derived CDR1 and CDR2 are SGDLS and YYNGEE. CDR3 in DNA: TGTGCCAGCAGCGTAGGCGGCAACACCGGGGAGCTGTTTTTT. Translation: CASSVGGNTGELFF.

The chain recombines TRBV29-1 with TRBJ1-3; TRBD1 might be the D (5 bases). Germline-derived CDR1 and CDR2 are SQVTM and ANQGSEA. V lost 4 bases, J lost 0 bases, and 10 bases lay in between. The CDR3 has 14 amino acids. CDR3 sequence: CSVGAGNSGNTIYF. The DNA for the CDR3 is TGCAGCGTTGGGGCAGGGAACTCTGGAAACACCATATATTTT.

The chain carries TRBV9 and TRBJ2-7, with TRBD1 matching over 10 bases. The CDR3 contains 16 residues. Germline CDR1 is SGDLS and CDR2 is YYNGEE. V lost 3 bases, J lost 4 bases, and 10 bases stayed unmatched. The CDR3 loop reads CASSGTGTGEGYEQYF. The CDR3 DNA follows: TGTGCCAGCAGCGGTACCGGGACAGGGGAGGGTTACGAGCAGTACTTC.

The chain links TRBV27 to TRBJ1-5, with a tentative D call TRBD1 (6 bases). Germline V lookup: CDR1 MNHEY, CDR2 SMNVEV (reference sequence). The CDR3 length is 15 residues. V shed 5 bases and J shed 2 bases, with 13 bases lying between them. Here the CDR3 reads CASSPRGGGNQPQHF. Written as DNA, the CDR3 is TGTGCCAGCAGTCCCCGGGGGGGCGGCAATCAGCCCCAGCATTTT.

The chain combines TRBV5-6 with TRBJ2-7; TRBD1 matches at 9 bases. The CDR3 spans 14 residues. Per germline, CDR1 SGHDT and CDR2 YYEEEE. Trimming at V came to 4 bases and at J to 5 bases, leaving 7 bases not matched to a gene. The CDR3 nucleotides are TGTGCCAGCAGCAGAGGACAGGGGAACCACGAGCAGTACTTC. Protein sequence: CASSRGQGNHEQYF.

This clone occurred a few times. The rearrangement links TRBV5-4 to TRBJ2-7, with 7 bases aligning to TRBD1. The ends lost 4 bases at V and 6 bases at J; junction bases unmatched: 4. The CDR3 runs 12 residues. CDR1 is SGHNT, CDR2 YYREEE, per germline (reference sequence). The CDR3 protein is CASSLTGAEQYF. Here the CDR3 DNA reads TGTGCCAGCAGCCTTACAGGGGCCGAGCAGTACTTC.

The rearrangement joins TRBV19 to TRBJ1-1; a possible D gene is TRBD1 (6 bases). CDR3 length equals 14 residues. Deletions cut 6 bases from V and 4 bases from J, with 15 bases between. Per the germline V gene, CDR1 is LNHDA and CDR2 is SQIVND (reference sequence). The CDR3 reads CASRTNQGSTEAFF. CDR3 DNA sequence: TGTGCCAGTAGAACAAATCAGGGGTCCACTGAAGCTTTCTTT.

The rearrangement uses TRBV5-1 and TRBJ2-7, with 10 bases lining up with TRBD1. V shed 4 bases and J 4 bases; nucleotides not matched to a gene: 5. CDR1 and CDR2 (germline): SGHRS, YFSETQ. The CDR3 contains 14 residues. The CDR3, as DNA: TGCGCCAGCAGCCTCGGGACAGGGGAGTACGAGCAGTACTTC. Translating it yields CASSLGTGEYEQYF.